The 21 T cell receptor beta chains below come from one sample, sequenced in a study of cytomegalovirus exposure and HLA in healthy donors. PCR primers comprised 60 Vbeta and 13 Jbeta primers. The table came from immunoSEQ multiplex PCR; TCRdb's copy has only in-frame clones and leaves some out. This table lists 55,000 to 65,000 clones. The sequenced sample was PBMCs. All receptors derive from a woman in her late teens or twenties in good health and CMV-seronegative.

The V and J genes are TRBV27 and TRBJ1-2; TRBD1 agrees at 7 bases. CDR3 length: 14 residues. The junction had 3 bases not matched to a gene; V was cut back by 3 bases and J by 2 bases. Per the germline V gene, CDR1 is MNHEY and CDR2 is SMNVEV (reference sequence). The CDR3 sequence is CASSFQQGNYGYTF. The DNA for the CDR3 is TGTGCCAGCAGTTTTCAACAGGGGAACTATGGCTACACCTTC.

The V call is TRBV2, the J call TRBJ2-3, with 11 nucleotides matching TRBD2. Germline assignment: CDR1 SNHLY and CDR2 FYNNEI. J lost 4 bases, V lost 8 bases, and 11 bases had no gene match. This CDR3 spans 16 amino acids. CDR3: CASRGLAGSSADTQYF. The CDR3 bases are TGTGCCAGCCGCGGACTAGCGGGCTCTTCGGCAGATACGCAGTATTTT.

The V call is TRBV11-3, the J call TRBJ1-1, with 8 nucleotides matching TRBD1. After removal of 7 bases from V and 6 bases from J, the junction contained 13 bases not matched to a gene. The germline CDR1 and CDR2 sequences are SGHNT and YENEEA. The CDR3 has 15 amino acids. The CDR3 region is CASTDPRTGKAEAFF. The CDR3 region has the DNA TGTGCCAGCACCGACCCCCGGACAGGGAAGGCTGAAGCTTTCTTT.

This chain joins TRBV19 and TRBJ1-2; TRBD1 matches 9 bases. V lost 6 bases and J lost 8; bases outside the gene matches: 10. The germline CDR1 and CDR2 sequences are LNHDA and SQIVND (reference sequence). The CDR3 is 14 residues long. The CDR3 region is CASRAGQGIRGYTF. In DNA form, the CDR3 reads TGTGCCAGTAGGGCGGGACAGGGAATTCGGGGCTACACCTTC.

J is TRBJ1-5 and V is TRBV11-2; D remains unclear. There are 15 residues in the CDR3. Trimming cost V 0 bases and J 0 bases, with 6 bases left between them. Germline values: CDR1 SGHAT, CDR2 FQNNGV. CDR3 amino acids: CASSLDPGSNQPQHF. The DNA for the CDR3 is TGTGCCAGCAGCTTAGATCCGGGTAGCAATCAGCCCCAGCATTTT.

The rearrangement links TRBV7-8 to TRBJ1-2; no reliable D call. Trimming cost V 5 bases and J 8 bases, with 15 bases left between them. The CDR3 extends over 13 amino acids. CDR1 and CDR2 (germline): SGHVS, FQNEAQ. CDR3 amino acids: CASSPGRTGGYTF. The CDR3 nucleotides are TGTGCCAGCAGCCCCGGGAGGACGGGGGGCTACACCTTC.

V usage is TRBV6-1 and J usage is TRBJ1-3; 7 bases align to TRBD1. This CDR3 spans 15 amino acids. V shed 8 bases and J 7 bases; nucleotides not matched to a gene: 14. Germline V lookup: CDR1 MNHNS, CDR2 SASEGT. CDR3 nucleotide sequence: TGTGCCAGCCAGAGAGGGGACAGCTCCCGGAACACCATATATTTT. Translation: CASQRGDSSRNTIYF.

The chain combines TRBV7-8 with TRBJ1-5; 8 nucleotides align to TRBD1. Germline CDR1 reads SGHVS; CDR2 reads FQNEAQ. The CDR3 length is 14 residues. V lost 1 base to trimming and J lost 11 bases; unmatched junction nucleotides: 7. This CDR3 reads CASSLGGQETAQHF. The CDR3 DNA reads as TGTGCCAGCAGCTTAGGGGGACAGGAGACCGCCCAGCATTTT.

Here the CDR3 reads CASSIIPGQGYGYTF. DNA for the CDR3: TGTGCCAGTAGTATAATCCCGGGACAGGGATATGGCTACACCTTC. The chain carries TRBV19 and TRBJ1-2; 9 bases match TRBD1. The CDR3 is 15 residues long. Germline V gene lookup returns CDR1 LNHDA and CDR2 SQIVND (reference sequence). The junction had 6 bases not matched to a gene; V was cut back by 2 bases and J by 5 bases. Based on the CDR3 plus reference TRBV19 and TRBJ1-2, the full variable domain is DGGITQSPKYLFRKEGQNVTLSCEQNLNHDAMYWYRQDPGQGLRLIYYSQIVNDFQKGDIAEGYSVSREKKESFPLTVTSAQKNPTAFYLCASSIIPGQGYGYTFGSGTRLTVV.

The chain couples TRBV5-5 to TRBJ2-7, with 8 bases matching TRBD1. V lost 0 bases, J lost 3 bases, and 5 bases stayed unmatched. Germline V gives CDR1 SGHKS, CDR2 YYEKEE (reference sequence). The CDR3 covers 15 residues. CDR3 sequence: CASSLADRGVYEQYF. The CDR3 region has the DNA TGTGCCAGCAGCTTGGCCGACAGGGGCGTCTACGAGCAGTACTTC.

V is TRBV9 and J is TRBJ2-2; the match to TRBD2 covers 8 bases. This CDR3 spans 15 amino acids. Germline V CDR1 and CDR2: SGDLS, YYNGEE. V dropped 4 bases and J dropped 4; count of bases not matched to a gene: 6. The CDR3 region is CASSPGGGSTGELFF. The DNA for the CDR3 is TGTGCCAGCAGCCCGGGAGGGGGAAGCACCGGGGAGCTGTTTTTT.

The J gene is TRBJ1-1, the V gene TRBV19, with D uncertain. CDR3 size: 15 residues. Per the germline V gene, CDR1 is LNHDA and CDR2 is SQIVND (reference sequence). The V end was cut by 3 bases, the J end by 1 base, with 12 bases between. CDR3 amino acids: CASSILGDPNTEAFF. CDR3 sequence (DNA): TGTGCCAGTAGTATTTTGGGAGACCCGAACACTGAAGCTTTCTTT.

The chain carries TRBV6-5 and TRBJ1-2; a weak D match, TRBD1 (5 bases). The germline CDR1 and CDR2 sequences are MNHEY and SVGAGI. The CDR3 covers 14 residues. V lost 5 bases, J lost 8 bases, and 18 bases lay in between. The CDR3 DNA is TGTGCCAGCAGTCCCGTCCTTGGGGGGGAGGGCTACACCTTC. Translation gives CASSPVLGGEGYTF.

The gene calls are TRBV7-9 and TRBJ1-2; 9 nucleotides align to TRBD1. V trimming: 4 bases; J trimming: 10 bases; junction bases outside the gene matches: 7. Germline CDR1 is SEHNR and CDR2 is FQNEAQ (reference sequence). This CDR3 spans 13 amino acids. The CDR3 here is CASSSPGQGHYTF. The CDR3 bases are TGTGCCAGCAGCTCTCCGGGACAGGGACACTACACCTTC.

CDR3 in amino acids: CASSSGESGGEAFF. For the CDR3, the DNA is TGTGCCAGCAGCTCTGGGGAGTCGGGGGGAGAAGCTTTCTTT. The chain is built from TRBV9 and TRBJ1-1; a possible D gene is TRBD1 (5 bases). Germline loops: CDR1 SGDLS, CDR2 YYNGEE. The V gene lost 4 bases and the J gene lost 8 bases, with 18 bases spanning the gap. The CDR3 runs to 14 residues.

The chain joins TRBV5-6 to TRBJ1-2; no firm D call. V lost 2 bases, J lost 1 base, and 6 bases lay in between. Germline V gene data show CDR1 as SGHDT and CDR2 as YYEEEE. The CDR3 sequence is 13 residues long. Written as DNA, the CDR3 is TGTGCCAGCAGCTTACGGGATAACTATGGCTACACCTTC. It codes for CASSLRDNYGYTF.

This chain connects TRBV30 to TRBJ1-5; D call uncertain. Trimming took 0 bases from V and 2 from J, leaving 17 bases between them. This CDR3 spans 17 amino acids. The V gene's germline CDR1 is GTSNPN and CDR2 SVGIG (reference sequence). The CDR3 spells CAWSVGVIRGGNQPQHF. The CDR3 nucleotides are TGTGCCTGGAGTGTAGGAGTTATACGTGGAGGCAATCAGCCCCAGCATTTT.

The chain links TRBV12-5 to TRBJ2-2; D uncertain. The V and J ends lost 1 base and 0 bases respectively, with 9 bases between them. Germline CDR1 reads LGHNT; CDR2 reads FRNRAP. CDR3 length: 16 residues. Here the CDR3 reads CASGLAGYPNTGELFF. CDR3 DNA sequence: TGTGCTAGTGGTTTGGCAGGATATCCGAACACCGGGGAGCTGTTTTTT.

V and J are TRBV5-1 and TRBJ2-1; TRBD1 aligns across 7 bases. Losses at the gene ends were 4 bases for V and 7 bases for J; bases not matched to a gene: 11. Per the germline V gene, CDR1 is SGHRS and CDR2 is YFSETQ. This CDR3 comprises 15 residues. DNA for the CDR3: TGCGCCAGCAGCCACCAGGGACAGAGGGCGAATGAGCAGTTCTTC. Translating gives CASSHQGQRANEQFF. Drawing the rest from reference TRBV5-1 and TRBJ2-1, the complete variable domain is KAGVTQTPRYLIKTRGQQVTLSCSPISGHRSVSWYQQTPGQGLQFLFEYFSETQRNKGNFPGRFSGRQFSNSRSEMNVSTLELGDSALYLCASSHQGQRANEQFFGPGTRLTVL.

This rearrangement joins TRBV6-5 to TRBJ2-7, with D possibly TRBD1 on 6 matching bases. Germline V gives CDR1 MNHEY, CDR2 SVGAGI. The V gene lost 10 bases and the J gene lost 4 bases, with 17 bases spanning the gap. This CDR3 is 13 amino acids long. CDR3 residues: CATSQGPRYEQYF. The CDR3 DNA reads TGTGCCACCTCACAGGGCCCCCGATACGAGCAGTACTTC.

The chain has TRBV28 and TRBJ2-7; 8 bases are shared with TRBD1. The CDR3 has 15 residues. Trimming took 3 bases from V and 2 from J; bases not matched to a gene: 6. The germline gives CDR1 MDHEN, CDR2 SYDVKM. As DNA, the CDR3 is TGTGCCAGCAGTTTTGACAGGGGATCCCCCTACGAGCAGTACTTC. This gives the protein CASSFDRGSPYEQYF.